Listed below are T cell receptor beta chains from one sample, sequenced in a study of T-cell memory formation after mild COVID-19. A single record per CDR3 protein comes from TCRdb applying MiXCR to the 5' RACE reads. The table records more than 150,000 distinct CDR3 sequences, roughly 20% of them present only once. The sample was PBMCs or a T cell subset sorted from them (not recorded which). The receptors here all came from a man aged 18 to 35 who had mild COVID-19 (a few samples of this study predate the infection). Cell type and time point are not known. The CDR3 runs from the conserved cysteine through the conserved F or W. The D gene is left open where the match is weak. Size is omitted from some rows. Given values are once, few, many or a class for expanded clones.

TRBJ2-1 | TRBD2 | TRBV2 | few | TGTGCCAGCAGTCAAAAAGCGGGGGGCGAATACAATGAGCAGTTCTTC | CASSQKAGGEYNEQFF
TRBJ2-3 | . | TRBV15 | . | TGTGCCACCAGCAGAAGAGGGGTCACAGATACGCAGTATTTT | CATSRRGVTDTQYF
TRBJ2-5 | . | TRBV10-3 | few | TGTGCCACCCGGGACCCCCTTGAGACCCAGTACTTC | CATRDPLETQYF
TRBJ1-1 | . | TRBV20-1 | few | TGCAGTGCTAGAGAGGGGAACATGAACACTGAAGCTTTCTTT | CSAREGNMNTEAFF
TRBJ2-1 | . | TRBV11-2 | few | TGTGCCAGCAGCTTAGATCGGCTTTCTGGTGAGCAGTTCTTC | CASSLDRLSGEQFF
TRBJ2-1 | TRBD2 | TRBV5-1 | . | TGCGCCAGCAGCTTGGGGACTAGCGGGGGGGACGATGAGCAGTTCTTC | CASSLGTSGGDDEQFF
TRBJ1-1 | . | TRBV5-1 | few | TGCGCCAGCAGCTTGGGGGGGGCCTTGAACACTGAAGCTTTCTTT | CASSLGGALNTEAFF
TRBJ1-1 | TRBD1 | TRBV12-3/TRBV12-4 | few | TGTGCCAGCAGTGGACAGGGGTGGGTTGAAGCTTTCTTT | CASSGQGWVEAFF
TRBJ2-7 | . | TRBV4-2 | . | TGTGCCAGCAGCCAAGCGACGAACCCCGGGACGGAGGATTCCTACGAGCAGTACTTC | CASSQATNPGTEDSYEQYF
TRBJ2-7 | . | TRBV27 | many | TGTGCCAGCAGGTCGACAGGTTCCTACGAGCAGTACTTC | CASRSTGSYEQYF
TRBJ2-2 | TRBD1 | TRBV12-3/TRBV12-4 | few | TGTGCCAGCATTCCCCAAGGGACAGGGAATACCGGGGAGCTGTTTTTT | CASIPQGTGNTGELFF
TRBJ1-2 | TRBD1 | TRBV12-3/TRBV12-4 | few | TGTGCCAGCAGTTCACAGGGGGCGGGTAACTATGGCTACACCTTC | CASSSQGAGNYGYTF
TRBJ2-3 | . | TRBV7-9 | . | TGTGCCAGCAACGGACCAGGGACAGATACGCAGTATTTT | CASNGPGTDTQYF
TRBJ2-1 | TRBD1 | TRBV20-1 | . | TGCAGTGCTAGCACCGGGACAGTAAGCGGTGAGCAGTTCTTC | CSASTGTVSGEQFF
TRBJ1-2 | TRBD1 | TRBV5-1 | many | TGCGCCAGCAGCAGGGACAGTTCCTATGGCTACACCTTC | CASSRDSSYGYTF
TRBJ2-1 | . | TRBV6-5 | . | TGTGCCAGCACCCTAGGGCGGGGAACTGAGCAGTTCTTC | CASTLGRGTEQFF
TRBJ2-7 | . | TRBV7-2 | few | TGTGCCAGCAGCTTTCGCGGAGGGAGCTACGAGCAGTACTTC | CASSFRGGSYEQYF
TRBJ1-6 | . | TRBV18 | . | TGTGCCAGCTCACCGTCCGGGGCGAGGGATTCACCCCTCCACTTT | CASSPSGARDSPLHF
TRBJ2-5 | . | TRBV3-1 | . | TGTGCCAGCAGCCAAGATGCGGAGACCCAGTACTTC | CASSQDAETQYF
TRBJ2-3 | . | TRBV5-1 | few | TGCGCCAGCAGCTTCCTCAACCGGGACTTTAGCACAGATACGCAGTATTTT | CASSFLNRDFSTDTQYF
TRBJ2-1 | TRBD1 | TRBV29-1 | few | TGCAGCGTGGACAGGGTGAATGAGCAGTTCTTC | CSVDRVNEQFF
TRBJ1-5 | . | TRBV20-1 | . | TGCAGTGCTAGAGGGCAGGGGCCCCGAAAGCATTTT | CSARGQGPRKHF
TRBJ2-2 | . | TRBV29-1 | . | TGCAGCGTTGCCCGAAGCCCAGGGCCGGGGGAGCTGTTTTTT | CSVARSPGPGELFF
TRBJ2-5 | . | TRBV29-1 | many | TGCAGCGTTGAAGACAGCCAAGAGACCCAGTACTTC | CSVEDSQETQYF
TRBJ2-3 | . | TRBV7-2 | many | TGTGCCAGCAGCCCTTCCCGGCCGGGCACAGATACGCAGTATTTT | CASSPSRPGTDTQYF
TRBJ1-6 | TRBD1 | TRBV7-2 | . | TGTGCCAGCAGCATGGAGACAGGGGGGATCGGTTCACCCCTCCACTTT | CASSMETGGIGSPLHF
TRBJ1-2 | . | TRBV6-1 | few | TGTGCCACCCGACCGGGGGGGAATCTCGATGGCTACACCTTC | CATRPGGNLDGYTF
TRBJ1-1 | . | TRBV12-3/TRBV12-4 | few | TGTGCCAGCAGTCCTCTCCCCGCCACAGGGAACACTGAAGCTTTCTTT | CASSPLPATGNTEAFF